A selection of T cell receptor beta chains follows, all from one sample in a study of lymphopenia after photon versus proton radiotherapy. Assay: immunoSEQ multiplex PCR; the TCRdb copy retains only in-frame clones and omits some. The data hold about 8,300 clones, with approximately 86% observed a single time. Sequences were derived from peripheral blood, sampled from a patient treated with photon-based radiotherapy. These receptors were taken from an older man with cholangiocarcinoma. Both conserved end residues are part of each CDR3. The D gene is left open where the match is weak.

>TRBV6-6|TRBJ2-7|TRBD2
TGTGCCAGCAGTTACTCCGGGACTAGCTCCTACGAGCAGTACTTC
CASSYSGTSSYEQYF
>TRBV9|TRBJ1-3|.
TGTGCCAGCAGCGTAGAGCCAGCCCAAGGAAACACCATATATTTT
CASSVEPAQGNTIYF
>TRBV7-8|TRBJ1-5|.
TGTGCCAGCAGCATAGGGCCTAGCAATCAGCCCCAGCATTTT
CASSIGPSNQPQHF
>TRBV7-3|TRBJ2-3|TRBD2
TGTGCCAGCAGCTTAGCGGGGGGCACAGATACGCAGTATTTT
CASSLAGGTDTQYF
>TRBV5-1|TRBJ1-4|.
TGCGCCAGCAGCTTGGGACCTGGACAGAATGAAAAACTGTTTTTT
CASSLGPGQNEKLFF
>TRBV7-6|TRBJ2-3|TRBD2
TGTGCCAGCAGCGCGCGACTAGCGGGGGTCACAGATACGCAGTATTTT
CASSARLAGVTDTQYF
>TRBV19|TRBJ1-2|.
TGTGCCAGTACTACGGACAGCTATAATGGCTACACCTTC
CASTTDSYNGYTF
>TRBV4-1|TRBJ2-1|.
TGCGCCAGCAGCCAAGAAGAGACAGGAGCTGGGTACAATGAGCAGTTCTTC
CASSQEETGAGYNEQFF
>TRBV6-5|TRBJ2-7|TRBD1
TGTGCCAGCAGTTACAAGGGGGCATCCTACGAGCAGTACTTC
CASSYKGASYEQYF
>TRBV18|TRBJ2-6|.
TGTGCCAGCTCACAAACAGGCTCTGGGGCCAACGTCCTGACTTTC
CASSQTGSGANVLTF
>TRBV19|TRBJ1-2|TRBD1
TGTGCCAGTAGTCCCTCCAGGGGGCAGGGCTATGGCTACACCTTC
CASSPSRGQGYGYTF
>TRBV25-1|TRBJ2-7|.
TGTGCCAGCAGTGAGGGGGCCAAGCAGTACTTC
CASSEGAKQYF
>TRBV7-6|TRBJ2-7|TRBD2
TGTGCCAGCAGCTTAAGAACCGGGGGGAGTGAGCAGTACTTC
CASSLRTGGSEQYF
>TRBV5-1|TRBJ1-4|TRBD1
TGCGCCAGCAGCCCCGGGAACAGGGGTACTAATGAAAAACTGTTTTTT
CASSPGNRGTNEKLFF
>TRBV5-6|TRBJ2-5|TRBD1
TGTGCCAGCAGCTTACCAGGGGGCTCACTCGAGACCCAGTACTTC
CASSLPGGSLETQYF
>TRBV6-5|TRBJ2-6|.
TGTGCCAGCAGTTACCAACGGTACTCTGGGGCCAACGTCCTGACTTTC
CASSYQRYSGANVLTF
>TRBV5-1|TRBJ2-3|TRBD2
TGCGCCAGCAGCCCCCCCCGGGGGGACACAGATACGCAGTATTTT
CASSPPRGDTDTQYF
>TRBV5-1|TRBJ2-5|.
TGCGCCAGCAGCTTCGGGGGTCAGGAGACCCAGTACTTC
CASSFGGQETQYF
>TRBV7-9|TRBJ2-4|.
TGTGCCAGCAGCCCCCCCATACTAGCCAAAAACATTCAGTACTTC
CASSPPILAKNIQYF
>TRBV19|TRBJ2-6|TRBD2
TGTGCCAGTAACCCCCAGCGGGGGAGTTCCGCTGGGGCCAACGTCCTGACTTTC
CASNPQRGSSAGANVLTF
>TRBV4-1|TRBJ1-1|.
TGCGCCAGCAGCCAAGGACTGGGAGCTTTCTTT
CASSQGLGAFF
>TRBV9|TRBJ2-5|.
TGTGCCAGCAGCGTAAGAAGATCGGAAGGGACCCAGTACTTC
CASSVRRSEGTQYF
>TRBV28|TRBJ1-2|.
TGTGCCAGCAGGACGACCAGTGAGGGGTACGGCTACACCTTC
CASRTTSEGYGYTF
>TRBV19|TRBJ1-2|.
TGTGCCAGTAGTAGCGGATGGGTCGGCTACACCTTC
CASSSGWVGYTF
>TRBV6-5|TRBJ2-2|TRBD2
TGTGCCAGCAGCCCAGCGGGGGCCGGGGAGCTGTTTTTT
CASSPAGAGELFF
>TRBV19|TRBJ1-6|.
TGTGCCAGTAGTATCAGAGAACGAGGGTCACCCCTCCACTTT
CASSIRERGSPLHF
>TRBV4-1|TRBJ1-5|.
TGCGCCAGCAGCCATGCTATTATAGCAGGAAATCAGCCCCAGCATTTT
CASSHAIIAGNQPQHF